This TCR beta chain was observed in a study of blood T cell repertoires in COVID-19. Background on the study: The origin of the acute and convalescent COVID-19 samples was the United States, Italy and Spain.

This CDR3 contains 15 residues. Germline CDR1 reads SGHDN; CDR2 reads FVKESK. Trimming stripped 2 bases from V and 2 bases from J, with 12 bases between. The assay was immunoSEQ multiplex PCR, and TCRdb's table has in-frame clones only and misses some. Here the sample spans fewer than 300,000 clones, roughly nine tenths being singletons. The specimen sequenced was peripheral blood. This chain joins TRBV14 and TRBJ1-2, with D possibly being TRBD1 (6 bases). This clonotype originated in a man aged 60-69 years who had recovered from COVID-19. CDR3 amino acids: CASSQQRGQNYGYTF. Written as DNA, the CDR3 is TGTGCCAGCAGCCAACAACGAGGACAGAACTATGGCTACACCTTC.